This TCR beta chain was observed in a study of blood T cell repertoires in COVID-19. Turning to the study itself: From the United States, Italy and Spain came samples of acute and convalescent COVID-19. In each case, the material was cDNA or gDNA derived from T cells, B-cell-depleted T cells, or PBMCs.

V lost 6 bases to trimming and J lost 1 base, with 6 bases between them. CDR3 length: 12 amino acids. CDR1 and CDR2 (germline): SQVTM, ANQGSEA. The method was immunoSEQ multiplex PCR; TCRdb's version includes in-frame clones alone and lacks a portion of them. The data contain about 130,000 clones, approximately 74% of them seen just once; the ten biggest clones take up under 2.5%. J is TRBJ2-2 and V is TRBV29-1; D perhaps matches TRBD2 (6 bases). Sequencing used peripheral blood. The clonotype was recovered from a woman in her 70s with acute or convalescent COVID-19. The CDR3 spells CSVGLNTGELFF. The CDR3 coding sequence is TGCAGCGTGGGACTGAACACCGGGGAGCTGTTTTTT.